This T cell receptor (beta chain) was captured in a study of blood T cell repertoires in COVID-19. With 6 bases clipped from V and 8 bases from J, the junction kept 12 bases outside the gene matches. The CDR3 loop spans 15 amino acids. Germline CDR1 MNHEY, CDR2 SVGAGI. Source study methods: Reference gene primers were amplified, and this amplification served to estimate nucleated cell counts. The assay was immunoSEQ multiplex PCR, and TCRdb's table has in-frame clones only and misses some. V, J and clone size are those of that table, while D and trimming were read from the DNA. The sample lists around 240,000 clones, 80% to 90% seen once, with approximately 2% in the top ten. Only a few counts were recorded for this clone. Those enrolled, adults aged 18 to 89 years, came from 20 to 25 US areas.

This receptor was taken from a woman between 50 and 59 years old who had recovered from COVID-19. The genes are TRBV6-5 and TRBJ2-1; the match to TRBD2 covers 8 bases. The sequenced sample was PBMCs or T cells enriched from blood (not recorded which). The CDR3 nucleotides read TGTGCCAGCAGGGTTGGGACTAGGCGATCGGATGAGCAGTTCTTC. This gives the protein CASRVGTRRSDEQFF.